This T cell receptor (beta chain) originates from a study of blood T cell repertoires in COVID-19. Assay used: immunoSEQ multiplex PCR; TCRdb lists only in-frame clones, some missing. Here the sample spans roughly 200,000 clones, approximately 80% being singletons. CDR3 length: 15 amino acids. Trimming shortened V by 10 bases and J by 7 bases, and 23 bases separated the two germline ends. Germline loops: CDR1 MNHNY, CDR2 SVGAGI (reference sequence). The sample was PBMCs or T cells enriched from blood (not recorded which). The chain couples TRBV6-6 to TRBJ2-1; possibly TRBD1 for D (6 bases). This receptor was identified in a man in his forties or fifties who had recovered from COVID-19. The CDR3 DNA reads as TGTGCCAACACCTCTGGGGGCGGGTGGCGGAATGAGCAGTTCTTC. Translated: CANTSGGGWRNEQFF.